The 2 T cell receptor beta chains listed next were all sequenced from one sample in a study of cytomegalovirus exposure and HLA in healthy donors. It was with 60 Vbeta and 13 Jbeta primers that the PCR ran. The repertoire was sequenced with immunoSEQ multiplex PCR; TCRdb's copy has only in-frame clones and lacks some. Of approximately 100,000 clones in the sample, approximately 74% are singletons; the top ten hold 1.5% to 2%. The sample comprised PBMCs. The receptors were sampled from a woman aged 40 to 50 in good health and CMV-seronegative.

CDR3 coding DNA: TGTGCCAGCAGCCCAGCGCAGGAGGAGATTGGTACCGGGGAGCTGTTTTTT. This sequence encodes CASSPAQEEIGTGELFF. J is TRBJ2-2 and V is TRBV13; tentatively, D is TRBD2 (5 bases). Looked up from germline, CDR1 is PRHDT and CDR2 is FYEKMQ (reference sequence). With 5 bases removed from V and 5 bases from J, the gap between germline ends came to 21 bases. This CDR3 has 17 amino acids.

The chain carries TRBV11-2 and TRBJ2-1; the D is unclear. The CDR3 extends over 15 amino acids. Trimming left V 1 base short and J 6 bases short, with 13 bases between. CDR1 is SGHAT and CDR2 is FQNNGV in the germline V gene. Written as DNA, the CDR3 is TGTGCCAGCAGCTTAGTACGAAGCGTACTCAATGAGCAGTTCTTC. It yields the protein CASSLVRSVLNEQFF. The full variable domain, rest sourced from reference TRBV11-2 and TRBJ2-1, is EAGVAQSPRYKIIEKRQSVAFWCNPISGHATLYWYQQILGQGPKLLIQFQNNGVVDDSQLPKDRFSAERLKGVDSTLKIQPAKLEDSAVYLCASSLVRSVLNEQFFGPGTRLTVL.